This T cell receptor (beta chain) was sequenced for a study of T cell repertoires in cytomegalovirus infection (dated by TCRdb to the late 2010s). About the investigation overall: Peptide stimulations targeted recently identified HLA-C-restricted CMV epitopes, whose presentation resists viral immunomodulation, together with well-studied HLA-B-restricted epitopes. Donor HLA type was relevant to the analysis, as public TCR beta signatures indicated carriage of CMV infection together with the matching HLA type.

Ends trimmed: V by 5 bases, J by 12 bases; bases unmatched to a gene: 3. Inclusive of the bounding cysteine and phenylalanine, the CDR3 is 11 residues long. The retained sequence is limited to the CDR3, 33 bases, with the frame set at the first base. The treatment or condition label, read with the paper, signifies: in vitro stimulation with specific CMV peptide epitopes to enrich CMV-specific T cells. The sequencer was an Illumina HiSeq 1500. Clones were called with MiXCR by TCRdb after fastp trimmed the public reads at Q25, and only in-frame beta chains were retained. Entries that share a CDR3 protein sequence are merged under the most common genes and DNA. This sample holds about 890,000 distinct CDR3 sequences; around a third were observed only once. The ten largest clones capture around 15% of the sample. Study-level results and caveats: The ex vivo response was dominated by HLA-C-restricted CMV-specific TCR beta clonotypes, and the single most frequent clonotype in two of eight donors was supplied by these HLA-C-restricted clonotypes. Cumulative frequency of public TCR beta family members discriminated carriers of CMV infection plus the relevant HLA type in this cohort and an independent approximately 370-donor cohort.

A word on this clonotype: This clone's antigen is unknown. The record has no base qualities; no much larger clone is one base away.

The chain was built from TRBV12-3 or TRBV12-4 and TRBJ1-4; 7 bases in between match TRBD1. Sample: cultured CD8+ T cells from PBMCs, taken from culture after CMV antigen stimulation. This TCR was sampled from a human donor in good health (CMV status not recorded). Some clones in this sample may be carry-over from other donors' samples. In nucleotides, the sequence is TGTGCCAGCAGTGTAGACAGGGAACTGTTTTTT. Translated, it gives CASSVDRELFF.